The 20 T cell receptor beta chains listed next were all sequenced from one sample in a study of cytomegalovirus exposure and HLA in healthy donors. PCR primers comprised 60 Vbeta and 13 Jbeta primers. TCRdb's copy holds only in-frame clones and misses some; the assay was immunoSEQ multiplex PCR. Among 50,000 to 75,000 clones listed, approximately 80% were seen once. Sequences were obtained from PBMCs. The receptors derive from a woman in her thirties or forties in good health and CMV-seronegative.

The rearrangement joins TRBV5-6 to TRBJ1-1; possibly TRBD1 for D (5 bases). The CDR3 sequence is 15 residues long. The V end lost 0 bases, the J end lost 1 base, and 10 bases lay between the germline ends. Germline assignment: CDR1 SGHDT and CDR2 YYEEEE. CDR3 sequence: CASSLGPGSNTEAFF. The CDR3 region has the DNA TGTGCCAGCAGCTTGGGCCCAGGGTCGAACACTGAAGCTTTCTTT.

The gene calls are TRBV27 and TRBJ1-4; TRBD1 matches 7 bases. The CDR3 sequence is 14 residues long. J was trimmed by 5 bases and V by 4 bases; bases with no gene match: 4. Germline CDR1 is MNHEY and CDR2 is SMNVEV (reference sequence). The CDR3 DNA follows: TGTGCCAGCAGTTCCCCGACAGGGAATGAAAAACTGTTTTTT. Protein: CASSSPTGNEKLFF.

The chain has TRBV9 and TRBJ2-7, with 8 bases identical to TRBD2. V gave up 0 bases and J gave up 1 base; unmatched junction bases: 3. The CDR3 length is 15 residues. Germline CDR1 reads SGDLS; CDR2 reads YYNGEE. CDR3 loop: CASSVGPSGSYEQYF. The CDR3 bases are TGTGCCAGCAGCGTAGGCCCTAGCGGGTCCTACGAGCAGTACTTC.

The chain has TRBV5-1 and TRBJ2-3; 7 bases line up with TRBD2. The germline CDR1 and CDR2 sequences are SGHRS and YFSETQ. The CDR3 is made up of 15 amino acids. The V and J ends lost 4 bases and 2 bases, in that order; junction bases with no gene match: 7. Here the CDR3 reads CASSPVAGFTDTQYF. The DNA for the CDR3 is TGCGCCAGCAGCCCCGTAGCGGGCTTCACAGATACGCAGTATTTT. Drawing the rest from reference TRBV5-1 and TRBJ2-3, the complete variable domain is KAGVTQTPRYLIKTRGQQVTLSCSPISGHRSVSWYQQTPGQGLQFLFEYFSETQRNKGNFPGRFSGRQFSNSRSEMNVSTLELGDSALYLCASSPVAGFTDTQYFGPGTRLTVL.

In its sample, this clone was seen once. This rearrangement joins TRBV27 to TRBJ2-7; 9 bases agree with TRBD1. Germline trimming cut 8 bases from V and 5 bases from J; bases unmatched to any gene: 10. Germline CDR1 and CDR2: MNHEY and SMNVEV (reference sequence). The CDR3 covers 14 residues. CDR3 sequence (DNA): TGTGCCAGCCGGTCGGGACAGGGTAGCAACGAGCAGTACTTC. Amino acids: CASRSGQGSNEQYF.

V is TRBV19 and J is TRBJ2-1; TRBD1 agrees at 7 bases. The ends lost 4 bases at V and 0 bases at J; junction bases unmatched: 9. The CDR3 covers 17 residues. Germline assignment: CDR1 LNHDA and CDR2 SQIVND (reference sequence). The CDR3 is CASSTTGATYSYNEQFF. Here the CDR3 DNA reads TGTGCCAGTAGTACCACAGGGGCTACCTACTCCTACAATGAGCAGTTCTTC.

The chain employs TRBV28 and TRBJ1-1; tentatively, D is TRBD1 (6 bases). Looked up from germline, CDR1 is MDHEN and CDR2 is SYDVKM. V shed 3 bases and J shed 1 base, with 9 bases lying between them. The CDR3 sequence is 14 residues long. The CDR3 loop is CASSFGGGNTEAFF. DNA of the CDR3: TGTGCCAGCAGTTTTGGGGGCGGGAACACTGAAGCTTTCTTT.

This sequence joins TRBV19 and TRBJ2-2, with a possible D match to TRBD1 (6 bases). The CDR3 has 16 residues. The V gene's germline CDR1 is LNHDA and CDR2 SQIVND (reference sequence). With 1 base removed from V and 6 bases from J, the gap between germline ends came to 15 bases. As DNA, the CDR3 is TGTGCCAGTAGTATAGTCCCTCTAACAGGGTCCGGGGAGCTGTTTTTT. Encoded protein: CASSIVPLTGSGELFF.

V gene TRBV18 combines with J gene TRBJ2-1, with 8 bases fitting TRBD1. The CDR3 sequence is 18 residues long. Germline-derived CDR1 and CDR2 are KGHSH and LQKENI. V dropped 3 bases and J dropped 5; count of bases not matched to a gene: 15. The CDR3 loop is CASSPYSGTGLLNNEQFF. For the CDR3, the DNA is TGTGCCAGCTCACCGTACTCCGGGACAGGTCTACTCAACAATGAGCAGTTCTTC. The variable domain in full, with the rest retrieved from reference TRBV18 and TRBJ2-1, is NAGVMQNPRHLVRRRGQEARLRCSPMKGHSHVYWYRQLPEEGLKFMVYLQKENIIDESGMPKERFSAEFPKEGPSILRIQQVVRGDSAAYFCASSPYSGTGLLNNEQFFGPGTRLTVL.

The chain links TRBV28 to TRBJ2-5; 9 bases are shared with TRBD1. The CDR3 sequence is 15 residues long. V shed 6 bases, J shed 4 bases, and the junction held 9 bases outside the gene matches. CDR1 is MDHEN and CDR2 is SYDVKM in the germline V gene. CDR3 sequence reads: CASSSPGQGGETQYF. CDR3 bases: TGTGCCAGCAGCTCGCCGGGACAGGGAGGAGAGACCCAGTACTTC.

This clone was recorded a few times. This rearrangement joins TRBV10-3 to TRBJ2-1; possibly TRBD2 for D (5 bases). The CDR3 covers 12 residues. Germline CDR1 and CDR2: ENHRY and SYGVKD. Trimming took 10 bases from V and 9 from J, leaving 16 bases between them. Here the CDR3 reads CATRPGSTEQFF. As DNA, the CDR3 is TGTGCCACCCGCCCGGGGAGTACTGAGCAGTTCTTC.

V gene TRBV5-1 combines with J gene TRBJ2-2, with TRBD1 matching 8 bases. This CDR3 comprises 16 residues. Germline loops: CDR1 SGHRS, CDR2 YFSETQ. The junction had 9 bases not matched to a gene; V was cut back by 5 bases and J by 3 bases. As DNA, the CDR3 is TGCGCCAGCAGTTCCTGGGACAGGACCTACACCGGGGAGCTGTTTTTT. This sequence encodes CASSSWDRTYTGELFF.

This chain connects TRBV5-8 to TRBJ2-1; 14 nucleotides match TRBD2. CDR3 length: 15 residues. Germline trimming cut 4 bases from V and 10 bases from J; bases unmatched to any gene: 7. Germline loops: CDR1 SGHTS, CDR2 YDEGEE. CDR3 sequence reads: CASSPGLAGVGEQFF. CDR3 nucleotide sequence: TGTGCCAGCAGCCCGGGACTAGCGGGAGTAGGGGAGCAGTTCTTC.

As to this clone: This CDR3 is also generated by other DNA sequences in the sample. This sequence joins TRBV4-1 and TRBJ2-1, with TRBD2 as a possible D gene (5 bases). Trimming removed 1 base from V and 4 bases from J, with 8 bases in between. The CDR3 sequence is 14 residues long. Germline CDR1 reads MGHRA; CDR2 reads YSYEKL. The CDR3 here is CASSQAPGYNEQFF. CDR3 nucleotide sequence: TGCGCCAGCAGCCAAGCCCCGGGGTACAATGAGCAGTTCTTC.

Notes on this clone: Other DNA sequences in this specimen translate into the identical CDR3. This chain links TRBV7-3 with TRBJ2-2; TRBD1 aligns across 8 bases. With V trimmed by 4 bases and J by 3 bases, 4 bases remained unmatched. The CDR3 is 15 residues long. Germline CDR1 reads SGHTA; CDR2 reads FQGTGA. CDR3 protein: CASSSDRGDTGELFF. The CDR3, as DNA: TGTGCCAGCAGCTCAGACAGGGGAGACACCGGGGAGCTGTTTTTT.

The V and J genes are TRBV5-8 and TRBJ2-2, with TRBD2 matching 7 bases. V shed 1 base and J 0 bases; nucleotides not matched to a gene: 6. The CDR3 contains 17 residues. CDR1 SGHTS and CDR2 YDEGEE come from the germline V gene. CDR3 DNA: TGTGCCAGCAGCTTGCCGAAACTAGCGTCGAACACCGGGGAGCTGTTTTTT. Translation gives CASSLPKLASNTGELFF. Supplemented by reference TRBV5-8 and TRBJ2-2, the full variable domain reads EAGVTQSPTHLIKTRGQQATLRCSPISGHTSVYWYQQALGLGLQFLLWYDEGEERNRGNFPPRFSGRQFPNYSSELNVNALELEDSALYLCASSLPKLASNTGELFFGEGSRLTVL.

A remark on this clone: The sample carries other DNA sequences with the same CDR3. The CDR3 here is CASTSISGNTDTQYF. CDR3 coding DNA: TGTGCCAGCACTTCCATCAGCGGGAACACAGATACGCAGTATTTT. The rearrangement links TRBV27 to TRBJ2-3, with 7 positions matching TRBD2. Trimming removed 7 bases from V and 2 bases from J; junction bases left unmatched: 9. This CDR3 region has 15 residues. The V gene's germline CDR1 is MNHEY and CDR2 SMNVEV (reference sequence).

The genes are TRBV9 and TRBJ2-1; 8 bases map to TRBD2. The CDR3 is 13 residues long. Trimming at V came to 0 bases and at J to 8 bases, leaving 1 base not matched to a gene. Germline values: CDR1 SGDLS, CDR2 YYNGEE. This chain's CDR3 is CASSVVGLDEQFF. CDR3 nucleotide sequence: TGTGCCAGCAGCGTAGTGGGACTAGATGAGCAGTTCTTC.

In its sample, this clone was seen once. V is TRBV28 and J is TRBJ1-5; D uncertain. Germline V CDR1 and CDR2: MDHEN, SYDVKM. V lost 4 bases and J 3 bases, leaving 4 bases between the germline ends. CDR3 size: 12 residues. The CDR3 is CASSSVNQPQHF. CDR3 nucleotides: TGTGCCAGCAGTTCCGTCAATCAGCCCCAGCATTTT.

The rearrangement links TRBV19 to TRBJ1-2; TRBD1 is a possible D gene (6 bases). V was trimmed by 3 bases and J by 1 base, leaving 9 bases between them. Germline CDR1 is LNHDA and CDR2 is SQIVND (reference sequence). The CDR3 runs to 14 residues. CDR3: CASSIRQVNYGYTF. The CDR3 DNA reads TGTGCCAGTAGTATTCGACAGGTTAACTATGGCTACACCTTC.